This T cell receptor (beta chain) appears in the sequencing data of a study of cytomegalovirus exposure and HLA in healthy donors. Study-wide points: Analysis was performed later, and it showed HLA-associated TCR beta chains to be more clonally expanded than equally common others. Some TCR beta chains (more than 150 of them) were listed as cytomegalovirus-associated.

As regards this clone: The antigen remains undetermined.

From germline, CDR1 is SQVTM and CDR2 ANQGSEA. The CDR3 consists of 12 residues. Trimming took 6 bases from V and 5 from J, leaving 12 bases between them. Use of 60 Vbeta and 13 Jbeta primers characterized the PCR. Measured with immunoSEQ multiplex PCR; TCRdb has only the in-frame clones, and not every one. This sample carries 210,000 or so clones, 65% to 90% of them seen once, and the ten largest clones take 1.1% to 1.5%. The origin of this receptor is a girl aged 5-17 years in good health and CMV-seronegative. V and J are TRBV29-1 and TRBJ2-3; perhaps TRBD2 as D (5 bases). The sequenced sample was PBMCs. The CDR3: CSVRGEGDTQYF. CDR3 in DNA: TGCAGCGTACGCGGCGAGGGAGATACGCAGTATTTT.